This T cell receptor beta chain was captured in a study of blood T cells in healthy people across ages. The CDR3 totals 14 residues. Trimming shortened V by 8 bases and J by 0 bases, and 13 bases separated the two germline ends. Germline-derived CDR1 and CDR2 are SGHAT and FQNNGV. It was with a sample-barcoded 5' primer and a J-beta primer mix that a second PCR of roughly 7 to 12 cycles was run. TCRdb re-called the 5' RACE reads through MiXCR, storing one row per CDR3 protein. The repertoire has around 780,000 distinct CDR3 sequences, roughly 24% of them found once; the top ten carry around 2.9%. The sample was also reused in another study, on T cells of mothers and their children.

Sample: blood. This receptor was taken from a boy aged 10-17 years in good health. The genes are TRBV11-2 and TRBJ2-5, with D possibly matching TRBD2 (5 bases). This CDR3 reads CASGRAPYQETQYF. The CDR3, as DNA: TGTGCCAGCGGGCGGGCCCCGTACCAAGAGACCCAGTACTTC. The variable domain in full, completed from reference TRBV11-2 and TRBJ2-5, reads EAGVAQSPRYKIIEKRQSVAFWCNPISGHATLYWYQQILGQGPKLLIQFQNNGVVDDSQLPKDRFSAERLKGVDSTLKIQPAKLEDSAVYLCASGRAPYQETQYFGPGTRLLVL.